Listed here is a single T cell receptor beta chain. Its target antigen remains unknown. No base-level quality is on record; no much larger clone is a single base apart. These data belong to a study of blood T cell repertoires in COVID-19 (dated by TCRdb to about 2020). Regarding the research as a whole: Samples covering the acute and convalescent phases of COVID-19 were provided by collaborators in the United States, Italy and Spain. The material from the prospective study consisted of cDNA or gDNA derived from T cells, B-cell-depleted T cells, or PBMCs. The dataset comprised deeply sampled blood TCRbeta repertoires from subjects exposed to, actively infected with, or recovered from COVID-19. The repertoires were made available in a free public database intended to serve as a resource for research on the immune response to SARS-CoV-2. Samples were obtained from the ongoing ImmuneRACE study (first 160 participants) and from some 1,200 subjects provided by 6 global collaborators. Nearly every sample came with metadata listing a de-identified subject ID, COVID-19 status, age in years and sex. Where available, HLA class I and class II types were obtained from metadata supplied by the sample provider rather than from assay-based typing.

TCRbeta CDR3 regions were amplified from genomic DNA by means of the immunoSEQ Assay, a bias-controlled multiplex PCR. The source study handled its data this way. The number of nucleated cells in each sample was estimated by amplification of reference gene primers within the assay. Sequence reads were collapsed and filtered to measure the absolute abundance of every unique TCRbeta CDR3 rearrangement. Productive Simpson clonality was computed per sample as the square root of Simpson's diversity index over productive rearrangements. Imported from immuneACCESS, the table was reduced by TCRdb to in-frame sequences with V and J called. These copies leave out some clones; in studies compared against another copy, an unresolved V gene accounts for under half, and the cause of the remainder is not known. V and J calls and clone size are copied from that table; D and trimming were computed from the DNA. The sample table contains approximately 86,000 clones; only one count was recorded for roughly nine tenths of them. The ten largest clones take up roughly 8.7% of the sample.

Findings and caveats that apply to the study as a whole: Clinical and demographic metadata were provided uncurated, with the amount varying by source and participant.

Whole blood was collected in K2EDTA tubes by collaborating institutions according to the institutions' own protocols. For TCRbeta analysis, collaborator samples were shipped as frozen whole blood, as isolated PBMCs, or as DNA extracted from either sample type. The receptor comes from a man aged 45-65 years with acute or convalescent COVID-19. The sequencing sample was made of peripheral blood.

The base sequence is TGTGCCAGCAGCCTTTTCGGCTCGGCGGGGTACACAGATACGCAGTATTTT. Its protein is CASSLFGSAGYTDTQYF. The rearrangement combines TRBV4-2 with TRBJ2-3; matching of 6 bases hints at TRBD2 as the D gene. V lost 4 bases and J lost 2 bases; the stretch between them is 19 bases long. In the germline V gene, CDR1 corresponds to LGHNA and CDR2 to YNFKEQ. Taken from cysteine to phenylalanine, the CDR3 has 17 residues. Only the CDR3 part of the read is kept: 51 bases, read in frame from the first base.